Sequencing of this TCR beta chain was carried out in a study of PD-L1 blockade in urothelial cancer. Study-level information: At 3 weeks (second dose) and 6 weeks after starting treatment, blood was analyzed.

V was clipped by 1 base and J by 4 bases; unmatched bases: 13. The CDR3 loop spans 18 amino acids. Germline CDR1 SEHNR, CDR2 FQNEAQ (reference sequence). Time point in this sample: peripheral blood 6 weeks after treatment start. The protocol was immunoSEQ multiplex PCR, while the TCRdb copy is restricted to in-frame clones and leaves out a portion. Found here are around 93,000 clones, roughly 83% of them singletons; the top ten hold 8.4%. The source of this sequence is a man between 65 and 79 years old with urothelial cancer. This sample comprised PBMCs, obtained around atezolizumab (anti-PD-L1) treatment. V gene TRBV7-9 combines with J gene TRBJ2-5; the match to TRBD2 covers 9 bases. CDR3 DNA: TGTGCCAGCAGCTTAGGCGTAGCGGGAGAACCAAAGGGAGAGACCCAGTACTTC. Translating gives CASSLGVAGEPKGETQYF.